Sequencing of this TCR beta chain was carried out in a study of cytomegalovirus exposure and HLA in healthy donors. The V gene lost 8 bases and the J gene lost 6 bases, with 14 bases spanning the gap. The CDR3 loop spans 13 amino acids. CDR1 is MRHNA and CDR2 is SNTAGT in the germline V gene. Researchers ran the PCR with 60 Vbeta and 13 Jbeta primers. Profiled with immunoSEQ multiplex PCR; TCRdb holds only in-frame clones, not every one. The sample includes 150,000 to 200,000 clones, roughly 65% of them seen just once. The receptor was isolated from a man between 18 and 29 years old in good health and CMV-seropositive. The sequenced sample was PBMCs. The V gene is TRBV6-4, the J gene TRBJ2-1, with D perhaps matching TRBD1 (6 bases). CDR3 in DNA: TGTGCCAGCGGCCGGGACATCGGCAATGAGCAGTTCTTC. This translates into CASGRDIGNEQFF.